A selection of T cell receptor beta chains follows, all from one sample in a study of cytomegalovirus exposure and HLA in healthy donors. The data were produced by immunoSEQ multiplex PCR, yet TCRdb's version contains in-frame clones alone and is incomplete. The sample gives about 190,000 clones, 70% to 80% of which show up once; 1.5% to 2% is in the top ten. Sequencing was done on a sample of PBMCs. The receptors derive from a woman between 50 and 59 years old in good health and CMV-seronegative. Each CDR3 is given without its conserved first and last residue. Fields, in order: clone size, D gene, V gene, CDR3 protein. The D gene is left open where the match is weak. Size tells how often a clone was seen (once, few, many) or the class of an expanded clone, and some rows leave it out.

once,TRBD1,TRBV28,ASSSPDRARVGANTEAF
few,NA,TRBV28,ASSFFGGRRNQPQH
NA,TRBD1,TRBV29-1,SVEARDSTNYGYT
NA,TRBD2,TRBV7-8,ASSLEGLAVYNEQF
NA,NA,TRBV30,AWSVNSGNTIY
NA,TRBD1,TRBV9,ASSTRDRLNTEAF
NA,NA,TRBV6-6,ASSPEGYGYT
NA,NA,TRBV19,AVWDTVHYGYT
NA,NA,TRBV19,ASNRGRETNEKLF
many,NA,TRBV4-1,ASSSMGLSGNTIY
NA,TRBD1,TRBV5-1,ASRPGQGLGAQY
NA,NA,TRBV27,ASSLSRKYEQY
NA,TRBD2,TRBV6-6,ASSSPLAGEGETQY
NA,TRBD1,TRBV6-1,ASRTGTGTQPQH
NA,NA,TRBV11-3,ASSLGGADTQY
NA,TRBD2,TRBV28,ASSFGTRGGRGYEQY
NA,TRBD1,TRBV5-6,ASSFLTGAGETQY
NA,TRBD1,TRBV5-1,ASSLAGTVSTDTQY
NA,TRBD2,TRBV7-2,ASSGLAGGTNTGELF
NA,TRBD1,TRBV30,AWSTGDAGNTIY
few,NA,TRBV6-5,ASSYSGNHEQY
NA,TRBD1,TRBV4-1,ASRDRGDTEAF
NA,TRBD2,TRBV2,ASNEGLAHEQF
NA,TRBD2,TRBV5-1,ASSAGLAGGYEQF
NA,TRBD1,TRBV14,ASSARDRGYEQY
NA,TRBD1,TRBV6-5,ASSYDINRGHNEQF
NA,TRBD1,TRBV19,ASSIGQGYEQY
once,NA,TRBV5-1,ASSLRPSGFENQPQH
few,NA,TRBV27,ASSFQGLALMSSYNEQF
NA,TRBD1,TRBV9,ASSEGQGSFAGNTIY
NA,TRBD2,TRBV19,ASSMTSGRTNEQF
NA,NA,TRBV4-3,ASSRMDTDTEAF
NA,TRBD1,TRBV13,ASSATDREGTDTQY
once,NA,TRBV4-3,ASSQDGGGKDTQY
NA,TRBD1,TRBV28,ASSPQGQGSHEQY
once,NA,TRBV5-1,ASSLGLLRDVQETQY
NA,TRBD2,TRBV19,ASSTRTSAAYEQY
few,NA,TRBV27,ASSLQGPRTEAF
few,NA,TRBV6-5,ASSYSRGWAEKLF
NA,NA,TRBV6-6,ASSYGQRAGNQPQH
NA,TRBD1,TRBV29-1,SVERQGASYGYT
NA,NA,TRBV6-5,ASSYFGGINTEAF
NA,NA,TRBV15,ATSRGIIREGTEAF
NA,NA,TRBV19,ASSTGVPEAF
NA,TRBD2,TRBV6-4,ASSATSGRGDEQF
NA,TRBD1,TRBV9,ASSVRPLGGQGISGANVLT
NA,TRBD2,TRBV27,ASSLAGGPAYNEQF
NA,NA,TRBV28,ASSEPRGKDTEAF
once,NA,TRBV19,ATSLGGADTQY
NA,NA,TRBV5-1,ASSKESYNSPLH
NA,NA,TRBV6-6,ASSFPPTARNEKLF
NA,TRBD2,TRBV6-6,ASSASTSGIDTQY
NA,NA,TRBV5-1,ASTADLRGTDTQY
NA,NA,TRBV6-5,ASSYSGREAYGYT
NA,NA,TRBV2,ASSSRSGNTEAF
few,TRBD1,TRBV18,ASSPRQGPMTEAF
few,NA,TRBV5-1,ASGAYYNEQF
NA,TRBD1,TRBV15,ATSRVAGGSQPQH
NA,TRBD1,TRBV2,ASREGQGLISYNSPLH